The T cell receptor beta chain under discussion was sequenced for a study of T cell responses to AZD1222 COVID-19 vaccine. Overall study findings and caveats: Reportedly, close to half of spike-specific TCRs are directed against unmutated variant regions. Spike-specific TCR breadth rose after two AZD1222 doses, and depth rose as well. Repertoire sampling was restricted to post-peak T cell response timepoints.

The protocol was immunoSEQ multiplex PCR, while the TCRdb copy is restricted to in-frame clones and leaves out a portion. The sample has some 140,000 clones; around 90% are singletons. As for this clone: Its antigen is as yet unknown.

Trimming pared 1 base from V and 0 bases from J, leaving 9 bases between. The CDR3 extends over 15 amino acids. Per germline, CDR1 SGHAT and CDR2 FQNNGV. The analysis combined second doses at about 4 or about 12 weeks. The chain couples TRBV11-2 to TRBJ1-1; D gene ambiguous. The clonotype was recovered from an adult who received the AZD1222 COVID-19 vaccine. Sequencing used peripheral blood, obtained 28 days after the second AZD1222 dose. Here the CDR3 DNA reads TGTGCCAGCAGCTTAGGTCTGTACATGAACACTGAAGCTTTCTTT. Amino acid sequence: CASSLGLYMNTEAFF.